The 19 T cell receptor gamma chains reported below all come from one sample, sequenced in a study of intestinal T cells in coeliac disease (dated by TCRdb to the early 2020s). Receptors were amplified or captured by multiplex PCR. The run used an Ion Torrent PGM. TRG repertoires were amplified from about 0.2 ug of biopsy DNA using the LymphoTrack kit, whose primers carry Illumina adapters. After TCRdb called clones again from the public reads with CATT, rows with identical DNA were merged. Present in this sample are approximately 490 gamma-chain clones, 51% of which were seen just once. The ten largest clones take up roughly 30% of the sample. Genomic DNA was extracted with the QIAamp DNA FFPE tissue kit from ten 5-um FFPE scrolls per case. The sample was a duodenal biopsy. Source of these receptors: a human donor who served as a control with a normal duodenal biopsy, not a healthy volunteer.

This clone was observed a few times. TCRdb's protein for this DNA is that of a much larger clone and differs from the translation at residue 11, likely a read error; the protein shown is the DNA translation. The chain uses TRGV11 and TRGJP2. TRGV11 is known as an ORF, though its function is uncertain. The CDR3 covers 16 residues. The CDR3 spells CACWIRCRISGWIKTF. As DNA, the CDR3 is TGTGCCTGCTGGATTAGGTGCCGGATTAGTGGTTGGATCAAGACGTTT.

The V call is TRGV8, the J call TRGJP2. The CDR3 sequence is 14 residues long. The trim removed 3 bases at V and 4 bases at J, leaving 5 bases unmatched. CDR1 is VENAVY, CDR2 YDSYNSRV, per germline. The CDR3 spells CATWDPLSDWIKTF. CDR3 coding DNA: TGTGCCACCTGGGATCCACTTAGTGATTGGATCAAGACGTTT.

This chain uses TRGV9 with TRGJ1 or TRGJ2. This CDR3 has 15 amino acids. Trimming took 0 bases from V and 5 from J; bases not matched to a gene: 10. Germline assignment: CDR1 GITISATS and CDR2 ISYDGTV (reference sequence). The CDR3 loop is CALWEVHKRNYKKLF. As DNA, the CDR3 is TGTGCCTTGTGGGAGGTGCACAAACGTAATTATAAGAAACTCTTT.

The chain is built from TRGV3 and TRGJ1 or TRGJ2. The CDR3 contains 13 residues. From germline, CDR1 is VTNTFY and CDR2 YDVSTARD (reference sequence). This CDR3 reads CAPGTGWYYKKLF. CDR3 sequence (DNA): TGTGCACCTGGGACAGGCTGGTATTATAAGAAACTCTTT.

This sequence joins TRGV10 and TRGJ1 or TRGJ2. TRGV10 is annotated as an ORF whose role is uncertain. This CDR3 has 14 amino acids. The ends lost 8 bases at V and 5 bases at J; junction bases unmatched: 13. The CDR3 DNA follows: TGTGCTGCGTGGGATTTGGCCGCAGATTATAAGAAACTCTTT. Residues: CAAWDLAADYKKLF.

The CDR3 here is CAPRSGLSKKLF. In nucleotides, the CDR3 is TGTGCACCTCGGAGCGGGCTTAGTAAGAAACTCTTT. The chain uses TRGV2 and TRGJ1 or TRGJ2. This CDR3 is 12 amino acids long. Germline V CDR1 and CDR2: EGSNGY, YDSYNSKV.

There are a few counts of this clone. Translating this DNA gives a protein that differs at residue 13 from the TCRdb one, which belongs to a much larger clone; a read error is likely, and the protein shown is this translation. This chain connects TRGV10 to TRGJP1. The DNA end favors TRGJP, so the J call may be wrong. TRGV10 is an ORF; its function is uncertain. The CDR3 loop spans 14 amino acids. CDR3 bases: TGTGCTGCGTGGGATGGGATCACTGGTTGGTTCAAGGTATTT. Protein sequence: CAAWDGITGWFKVF.

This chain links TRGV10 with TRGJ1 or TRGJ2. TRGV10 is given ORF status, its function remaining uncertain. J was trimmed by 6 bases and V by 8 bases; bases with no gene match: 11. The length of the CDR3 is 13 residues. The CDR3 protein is CAAWGGGSYKKLF. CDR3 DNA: TGTGCTGCGTGGGGAGGGGGGTCTTATAAGAAACTCTTT.

CDR3 DNA sequence: TGTGCCACCTGGGACAGGCCAAAGAAACTCTTT. Translating gives CATWDRPKKLF. This chain uses TRGV3 with TRGJ1 or TRGJ2. Germline V gene lookup returns CDR1 VTNTFY and CDR2 YDVSTARD (reference sequence). Losses at the gene ends were 0 bases for V and 10 bases for J; bases not matched to a gene: 3. The CDR3 consists of 11 residues.

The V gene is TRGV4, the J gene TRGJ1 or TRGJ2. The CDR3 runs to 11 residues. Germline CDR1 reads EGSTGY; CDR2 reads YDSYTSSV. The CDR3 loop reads CAPGPYYKKLF. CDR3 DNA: TGTGCACCTGGGCCGTATTATAAGAAACTCTTT.

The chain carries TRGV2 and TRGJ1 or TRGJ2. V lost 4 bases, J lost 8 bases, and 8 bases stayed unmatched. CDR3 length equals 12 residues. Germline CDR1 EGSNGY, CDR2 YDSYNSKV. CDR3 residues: CATWDRANKKLF. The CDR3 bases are TGTGCCACCTGGGATCGGGCTAATAAGAAACTCTTT.

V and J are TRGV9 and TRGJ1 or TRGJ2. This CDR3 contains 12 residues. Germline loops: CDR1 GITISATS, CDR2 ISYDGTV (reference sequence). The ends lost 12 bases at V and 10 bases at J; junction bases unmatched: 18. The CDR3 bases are TGTGCCCTTGTGGGAGGTGGGGGAAAGAAACTCTTT. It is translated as CALVGGGGKKLF.

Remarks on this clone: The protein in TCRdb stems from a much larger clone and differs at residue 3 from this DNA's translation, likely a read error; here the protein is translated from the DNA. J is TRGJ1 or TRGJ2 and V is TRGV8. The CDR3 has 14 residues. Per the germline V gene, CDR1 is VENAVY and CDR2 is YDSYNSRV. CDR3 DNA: TGTGCCGCCTGGGATAGGCCCAACTCTTATAAGAAACTCTTT. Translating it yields CAAWDRPNSYKKLF.

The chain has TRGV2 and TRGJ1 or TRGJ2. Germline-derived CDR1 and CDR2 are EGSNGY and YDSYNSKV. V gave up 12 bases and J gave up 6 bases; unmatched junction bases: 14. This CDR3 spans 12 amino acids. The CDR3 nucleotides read TGTGCCCCTATCCCCCACATTTATAAGAAACTCTTT. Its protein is CAPIPHIYKKLF.

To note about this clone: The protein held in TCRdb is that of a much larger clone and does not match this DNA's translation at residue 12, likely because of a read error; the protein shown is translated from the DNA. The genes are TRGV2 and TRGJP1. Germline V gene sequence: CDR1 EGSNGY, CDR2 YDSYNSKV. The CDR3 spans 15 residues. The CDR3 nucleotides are TGTGCCACCTGGGACGGTTATACCACTGGTTGGCTCAAGATATTT. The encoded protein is CATWDGYTTGWLKIF.

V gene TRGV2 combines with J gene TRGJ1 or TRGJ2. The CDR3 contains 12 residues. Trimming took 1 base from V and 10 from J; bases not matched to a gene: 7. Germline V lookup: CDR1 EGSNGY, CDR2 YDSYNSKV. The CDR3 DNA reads TGTGCCACCTGGGACGGCCCCGTGAAGAAACTCTTT. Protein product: CATWDGPVKKLF.

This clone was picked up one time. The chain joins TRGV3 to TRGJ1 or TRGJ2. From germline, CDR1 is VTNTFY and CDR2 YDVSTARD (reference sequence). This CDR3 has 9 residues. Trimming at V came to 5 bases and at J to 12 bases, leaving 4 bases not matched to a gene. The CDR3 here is CATWGTKLF. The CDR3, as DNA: TGTGCCACCTGGGGAACGAAACTCTTT.

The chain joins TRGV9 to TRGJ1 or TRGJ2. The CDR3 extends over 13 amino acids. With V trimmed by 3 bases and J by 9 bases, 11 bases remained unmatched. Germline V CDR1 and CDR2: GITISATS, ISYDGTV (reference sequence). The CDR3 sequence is CALWERVISKKLF. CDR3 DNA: TGTGCCTTGTGGGAGAGGGTTATTAGTAAGAAACTCTTT.

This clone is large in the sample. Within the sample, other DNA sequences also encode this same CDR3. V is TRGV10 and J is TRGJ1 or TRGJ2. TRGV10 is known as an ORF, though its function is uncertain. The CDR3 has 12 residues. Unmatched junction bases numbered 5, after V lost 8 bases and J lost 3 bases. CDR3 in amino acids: CAAWGSYYKKLF. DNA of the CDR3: TGTGCTGCGTGGGGTTCTTATTATAAGAAACTCTTT.